Shown below are 22 T cell receptor beta chains from a single sample sequenced in a study of T-cell memory formation after mild COVID-19. TCRdb re-derived calls from the 5' RACE reads in MiXCR, one entry per CDR3 protein. In the table there are under 300,000 distinct CDR3 sequences, roughly 17% of which are singletons. Sequencing was carried out using PBMCs or a T cell subset sorted from them (not recorded which). The receptors come from a man younger than 35 who had mild COVID-19 (a few samples of this study predate the infection). Cell type and time point are not known.

CDR3 loop: CATSGGTGNTIYF. The CDR3 DNA reads as TGTGCCACCAGTGGGGGGACTGGAAACACCATATATTTT. The chain joins TRBV24-1 to TRBJ1-3; D may be TRBD1 (5 bases). The CDR3 contains 13 residues. Per germline, CDR1 KGHDR and CDR2 SFDVKD. Trimming removed 5 bases from V and 2 bases from J, with 6 bases in between.

The genes are TRBV25-1 and TRBJ1-6; 7 positions agree with TRBD1. Losses at the gene ends were 4 bases for V and 6 bases for J; bases not matched to a gene: 6. This CDR3 spans 15 amino acids. The germline gives CDR1 MGHDK, CDR2 SYGVNS. CDR3 amino acids: CASSVGGQINSPLHF. The CDR3 coding sequence is TGTGCCAGCAGTGTGGGGGGACAGATTAATTCACCCCTCCACTTT.

This clonotype was detected ten times or more. The rearrangement uses TRBV7-8 and TRBJ2-6; the D is unclear. Germline assignment: CDR1 SGHVS and CDR2 FQNEAQ. The V gene lost 6 bases and the J gene lost 3 bases, with 6 bases spanning the gap. The CDR3 sequence is 13 residues long. In nucleotides, the CDR3 is TGTGCCAGCAGGGGTGGTGGGGCCAACGTCCTGACTTTC. Protein product: CASRGGGANVLTF.

Only a few counts were recorded for this clonotype. The chain links TRBV5-1 to TRBJ2-3; 10 nucleotides match TRBD1. Germline lookup yields CDR1 SGHRS and CDR2 YFSETQ. The CDR3 covers 16 residues. V trimming: 2 bases; J trimming: 6 bases; junction bases outside the gene matches: 9. CDR3 nucleotide sequence: TGCGCCAGCAGCTTAGGGACAGGGGTCAACCAGGATACGCAGTATTTT. Protein: CASSLGTGVNQDTQYF.

This clonotype was seen at least ten times. The chain links TRBV7-8 to TRBJ1-3, with 7 bases fitting TRBD1. Germline-derived CDR1 and CDR2 are SGHVS and FQNEAQ. After removal of 5 bases from V and 8 bases from J, the junction contained 12 bases not matched to a gene. The CDR3 is 15 residues long. The CDR3 loop reads CASSQQGNLDHTIYF. As DNA, the CDR3 is TGTGCCAGCAGCCAACAGGGGAATTTGGATCACACCATATATTTT. Filled out from reference TRBV7-8 and TRBJ1-3, the complete variable domain reads GAGVSQSPRYKVAKRGQDVALRCDPISGHVSLFWYQQALGQGPEFLTYFQNEAQLDKSGLPSDRFFAERPEGSVSTLKIQRTQQEDSAVYLCASSQQGNLDHTIYFGEGSWLTVV.

This clonotype was found a few times. The gene calls are TRBV20-1 and TRBJ2-5; TRBD2 matches at 9 bases. The length of the CDR3 is 14 residues. V shed 5 bases, J shed 1 base, and the junction held 5 bases outside the gene matches. From germline, CDR1 is DFQATT and CDR2 SNEGSKA (reference sequence). The chain's CDR3 is CSAASGAPQETQYF. DNA for the CDR3: TGCAGTGCTGCTAGCGGGGCGCCCCAAGAGACCCAGTACTTC.

The chain carries TRBV5-1 and TRBJ1-1; 8 nucleotides agree with TRBD1. Germline V gene data show CDR1 as SGHRS and CDR2 as YFSETQ. With 4 bases clipped from V and 0 bases from J, the junction kept 5 bases outside the gene matches. CDR3 size: 15 residues. The CDR3 DNA follows: TGCGCCAGCAGCCTAGGGACAGGACTGAACACTGAAGCTTTCTTT. Translation: CASSLGTGLNTEAFF.

This clonotype has just a few counts. CDR3 sequence (DNA): TGCGCCAGCAGCGCGGGGGGGGGCTGGAGTGAAAAACTGTTTTTT. This codes for CASSAGGGWSEKLFF. V is TRBV4-1 and J is TRBJ1-4; D perhaps matches TRBD1 (6 bases). The CDR3 is made up of 15 amino acids. Trimming stripped 5 bases from V and 7 bases from J, with 17 bases between. CDR1 and CDR2 from the germline V gene are MGHRA and YSYEKL.

The sample holds a few counts of this clonotype. J is TRBJ2-1 and V is TRBV2; D possibly corresponds to TRBD2 (6 bases). The CDR3 consists of 16 residues. V was trimmed by 6 bases and J by 4 bases, leaving 19 bases between them. Germline V CDR1 and CDR2: SNHLY, FYNNEI. CDR3 sequence reads: CASRGDWSSPYNEQFF. The CDR3 DNA sequence: TGTGCCAGCAGGGGGGACTGGTCCTCCCCTTACAATGAGCAGTTCTTC.

This clonotype turned up a few times. This chain connects TRBV20-1 to TRBJ2-3; 11 nucleotides align to TRBD2. The V and J ends lost 3 bases and 1 base, in that order; junction bases with no gene match: 6. Per germline, CDR1 DFQATT and CDR2 SNEGSKA (reference sequence). The CDR3 sequence is 16 residues long. The CDR3 sequence: CSASKLAGGRTDTQYF. The CDR3 nucleotides read TGCAGTGCTAGCAAGCTAGCGGGGGGCCGCACAGATACGCAGTATTTT.

This clonotype was found a few times. The chain joins TRBV2 to TRBJ2-3; maybe TRBD2 (6 bases). Germline values: CDR1 SNHLY, CDR2 FYNNEI. CDR3 length: 13 amino acids. V lost 7 bases to trimming and J lost 4 bases, with 12 bases between them. The CDR3 nucleotides read TGTGCCAGCAAGGCCAGGAGGGCAGATACGCAGTATTTT. Amino acids: CASKARRADTQYF.

This clonotype was seen more than once but under ten times. V gene TRBV5-1 combines with J gene TRBJ1-1; 8 bases are a match to TRBD1. V shed 3 bases and J 5 bases; nucleotides not matched to a gene: 9. The length of the CDR3 is 15 residues. The germline V gene encodes CDR1 SGHRS and CDR2 YFSETQ. Here the CDR3 DNA reads TGCGCCAGCAGCTACAACAGGGGGGAAGGGACTGAAGCTTTCTTT. This codes for CASSYNRGEGTEAFF.

This clonotype came up a few times. V gene TRBV12-3 or TRBV12-4 combines with J gene TRBJ1-1; TRBD1 is a possible D gene (6 bases). Deletions cut 3 bases from V and 4 bases from J, with 12 bases between. The CDR3 has 14 residues. DNA for the CDR3: TGTGCCAGCAGTTTTGGGGGGCTGAGCACTGAAGCTTTCTTT. It codes for CASSFGGLSTEAFF.

This clonotype was counted between two and nine times. Compared with germline, one end of the junction differs, possibly owing to a read error. The CDR3 is CASSQGLFDTQYF. In nucleotides, the CDR3 is TGTGCTAGCAGCCAAGGACTATTTGATACGCAGTATTTT. This chain joins TRBV7-7 and TRBJ2-3; D is possibly TRBD2 (6 bases). Germline V gives CDR1 SSHAT, CDR2 FNYEAQ (reference sequence). CDR3 size: 13 residues.

This chain uses TRBV7-6 with TRBJ2-3; the D call may be TRBD1 or TRBD2 (5 bases each). CDR1 SGHVS and CDR2 FNYEAQ come from the germline V gene. The CDR3 has 20 residues. Trimming took 5 bases from V and 3 from J, leaving 30 bases between them. CDR3 bases: TGTGCCAGCAGCCAATTCCCGGGGACCGCGATCATCCCCGTTACAGATACGCAGTATTTT. It yields the protein CASSQFPGTAIIPVTDTQYF. The full variable domain, with the rest looked up from reference TRBV7-6 and TRBJ2-3, is GAGVSQSPRYKVTKRGQDVALRCDPISGHVSLYWYRQALGQGPEFLTYFNYEAQQDKSGLPNDRFSAERPEGSISTLTIQRTEQRDSAMYRCASSQFPGTAIIPVTDTQYFGPGTRLTVL.

This clonotype has just a few counts. The chain uses TRBV3-1 and TRBJ2-4; a weak D match, TRBD1 (5 bases). CDR1 is LGHDT and CDR2 is YNNKEL in the germline V gene (reference sequence). Trimming cost V 4 bases and J 7 bases, with 8 bases left between them. This CDR3 region has 12 residues. CDR3 sequence reads: CASSLTANIQYF. DNA for the CDR3: TGTGCCAGCAGCCTGACAGCGAACATTCAGTACTTC.

This clonotype was picked up many times. The J gene is TRBJ1-2, the V gene TRBV24-1; D perhaps matches TRBD1 (5 bases). V lost 5 bases and J lost 3, with 15 bases in between. The CDR3 contains 15 residues. Looked up from germline, CDR1 is KGHDR and CDR2 is SFDVKD. CDR3 DNA sequence: TGTGCCACCAGTGTCGGGGGACTTAAGGACTATGGCTACACCTTC. It encodes CATSVGGLKDYGYTF.

CDR3 nucleotides: TGTGCCACCAGTGATTCACGACAGGGGGATACGCAGTATTTT. Encoded protein: CATSDSRQGDTQYF. The genes are TRBV24-1 and TRBJ2-3, with 8 nucleotides matching TRBD1. The CDR3 is made up of 14 amino acids. With V trimmed by 2 bases and J by 6 bases, 3 bases remained unmatched. The germline V gene encodes CDR1 KGHDR and CDR2 SFDVKD.

This clonotype was picked up a small number of times. The chain combines TRBV6-6 with TRBJ2-7, with D hard to call. This CDR3 is built from 13 residues. Trimming took 5 bases from V and 3 from J, leaving 11 bases between them. CDR1 and CDR2 from the germline V gene are MNHNY and SVGAGI (reference sequence). CDR3: CASSDGRDYEQYV. The DNA for the CDR3 is TGTGCCAGCAGTGATGGACGAGACTACGAGCAGTACGTC.

This clonotype was seen a handful of times. The V gene is TRBV3-1, the J gene TRBJ1-5; possible D gene TRBD1, 5 bases. Trimming stripped 0 bases from V and 3 bases from J, with 6 bases between. Germline V CDR1 and CDR2: LGHDT, YNNKEL (reference sequence). The CDR3 length is 14 residues. CDR3 sequence: CASSQEGVNQPQHF. In nucleotides, the CDR3 is TGTGCCAGCAGCCAAGAGGGGGTCAATCAGCCCCAGCATTTT. The variable domain in full, completed from reference TRBV3-1 and TRBJ1-5, reads DTAVSQTPKYLVTQMGNDKSIKCEQNLGHDTMYWYKQDSKKFLKIMFSYNNKELIINETVPNRFSPKSPDKAHLNLHINSLELGDSAVYFCASSQEGVNQPQHFGDGTRLSIL.

This chain connects TRBV4-3 to TRBJ2-5; D assignment may be TRBD1 or TRBD2 (6 bases each). CDR1 is LGHNA and CDR2 is YSLEER in the germline V gene. V lost 4 bases, J lost 4 bases, and 13 bases lay in between. CDR3 size: 14 residues. CDR3 residues: CASSRGATRETQYF. In DNA form, the CDR3 reads TGCGCCAGCAGCCGGGGGGCCACTCGAGAGACCCAGTACTTC.

The rearrangement uses TRBV6-6 and TRBJ2-3, with unresolved D. Germline V gene lookup returns CDR1 MNHNY and CDR2 SVGAGI (reference sequence). Trimming stripped 7 bases from V and 6 bases from J, with 8 bases between. The CDR3 totals 11 residues. This CDR3 reads CASTEGDTQYF. Here the CDR3 DNA reads TGTGCCAGCACTGAAGGGGATACGCAGTATTTT.